The 21 T cell receptor beta chains below come from one sample, sequenced in a study of cytomegalovirus exposure and HLA in healthy donors. Primers included in the PCR were 60 Vbeta and 13 Jbeta primers. Method: immunoSEQ multiplex PCR; TCRdb's copy keeps in-frame clones and lacks some. The data show about 200,000 clones, roughly 12% seen once. Specimen: PBMCs. Receptors originate from a man between 45 and 60 years old in good health and CMV-seropositive.

The chain joins TRBV6-1 to TRBJ2-2; D might be TRBD1 (6 bases). In germline, CDR1 is MNHNS, CDR2 SASEGT. Trimming took off 7 bases at V and 4 bases at J, with 16 bases between the two ends. The CDR3 has 15 amino acids. DNA for the CDR3: TGTGCCAGCATTCCCCTCCAGGGGACCACCGGGGAGCTGTTTTTT. Its translation is CASIPLQGTTGELFF.

The V gene is TRBV11-3, the J gene TRBJ1-4; D is undetermined. V was trimmed by 1 base and J by 4 bases, leaving 7 bases between them. Germline V gene sequence: CDR1 SGHNT, CDR2 YENEEA. The CDR3 covers 14 residues. This CDR3 is CASSLGRVNEKLFF. Here the CDR3 DNA reads TGTGCCAGCAGCTTAGGACGGGTTAATGAAAAACTGTTTTTT. Filled out from reference TRBV11-3 and TRBJ1-4, the complete variable domain reads EAGVVQSPRYKIIEKKQPVAFWCNPISGHNTLYWYLQNLGQGPELLIRYENEEAVDDSQLPKDRFSAERLKGVDSTLKIQPAELGDSAVYLCASSLGRVNEKLFFGSGTQLSVL.

This clone has only a few counts. The chain is built from TRBV14 and TRBJ1-1, with 8 bases matching TRBD1. This CDR3 spans 18 amino acids. Germline V CDR1 and CDR2: SGHDN, FVKESK. Trimming took 0 bases from V and 3 from J; bases not matched to a gene: 12. The CDR3 sequence is CASSQERQGRGPDTEAFF. CDR3 sequence (DNA): TGTGCCAGCAGCCAAGAACGACAGGGGAGGGGGCCAGACACTGAAGCTTTCTTT. The variable domain in full, completed from reference TRBV14 and TRBJ1-1, reads EAGVTQFPSHSVIEKGQTVTLRCDPISGHDNLYWYRRVMGKEIKFLLHFVKESKQDESGMPNNRFLAERTGGTYSTLKVQPAELEDSGVYFCASSQERQGRGPDTEAFFGQGTRLTVV.

The chain joins TRBV11-2 to TRBJ1-2, with D maybe TRBD1 (6 bases). CDR3 size: 14 residues. V was trimmed by 3 bases and J by 7 bases, leaving 15 bases between them. Germline values: CDR1 SGHAT, CDR2 FQNNGV. The CDR3 here is CASSLGVNRAGYTF. DNA for the CDR3: TGTGCCAGCAGCTTGGGGGTTAACAGGGCTGGCTACACCTTC.

Remarks on this clone: Other DNA sequences from this sample encode an identical CDR3 as well. Written as DNA, the CDR3 is TGTGCCAGCAGTGACAGGGTCGGGAATCAGCCCCAGCATTTT. This sequence encodes CASSDRVGNQPQHF. The gene calls are TRBV2 and TRBJ1-5, with D maybe TRBD1 (5 bases). The V end was cut by 3 bases, the J end by 4 bases, with 10 bases between. The CDR3 has 14 amino acids. Germline V lookup: CDR1 SNHLY, CDR2 FYNNEI.

The chain employs TRBV15 and TRBJ2-5, with D perhaps TRBD2 (6 bases). The CDR3 is 15 residues long. The germline gives CDR1 LNHNV, CDR2 YYDKDF (reference sequence). V was pared by 5 bases and J by 7 bases, with 20 bases between. CDR3 amino acids: CATSGRPGVDGTQYF. In nucleotides, the CDR3 is TGTGCCACCAGCGGAAGGCCGGGAGTAGACGGGACCCAGTACTTC. Full variable domain (rest looked up from reference TRBV15 and TRBJ2-5): DAMVIQNPRYQVTQFGKPVTLSCSQTLNHNVMYWYQQKSSQAPKLLFHYYDKDFNNEADTPDNFQSRRPNTSFCFLDIRSPGLGDTAMYLCATSGRPGVDGTQYFGPGTRLLVL.

The chain combines TRBV7-2 with TRBJ2-2; a possible D gene is TRBD1 (6 bases). CDR3 length equals 14 residues. The V gene's germline CDR1 is SGHTA and CDR2 FQGNSA. Trimming removed 7 bases from V and 5 bases from J, with 14 bases in between. CDR3 DNA sequence: TGTGCCAGCATCCGTTACAGGGAAACCGGGGAGCTGTTTTTT. Its translation: CASIRYRETGELFF.

The chain links TRBV7-2 to TRBJ1-2, with D tentatively TRBD1 (5 bases). Trimming shortened V by 4 bases and J by 6 bases, and 12 bases separated the two germline ends. The CDR3 loop spans 13 amino acids. Germline CDR1 SGHTA, CDR2 FQGNSA. The DNA of the CDR3 is TGTGCCAGCAGCTCGGACACCCCGAATGGCTACACCTTC. Translated: CASSSDTPNGYTF.

Only a few counts were recorded for this clone. The chain employs TRBV5-1 and TRBJ2-1; TRBD2 matches at 9 bases. Looked up from germline, CDR1 is SGHRS and CDR2 is YFSETQ. Germline trimming cut 6 bases from V and 7 bases from J; bases unmatched to any gene: 8. CDR3 length: 14 residues. CDR3 sequence: CASTLAGIRNEQFF. The CDR3 DNA follows: TGCGCCAGCACCCTAGCGGGGATCAGGAATGAGCAGTTCTTC.

This chain uses TRBV7-8 with TRBJ1-2; 7 nucleotides match TRBD1. Germline V CDR1 and CDR2: SGHVS, FQNEAQ. The CDR3 spans 15 residues. The ends lost 0 bases at V and 3 bases at J; junction bases unmatched: 4. CDR3 residues: CASSLAHRGDYGYTF. CDR3 sequence (DNA): TGTGCCAGCAGCTTAGCGCACAGGGGCGACTATGGCTACACCTTC.

The table lists this clone with a few counts. The chain carries TRBV7-9 and TRBJ1-2, with TRBD1 as a possible D gene (6 bases). CDR3 length: 12 residues. CDR1 and CDR2 from the germline V gene are SEHNR and FQNEAQ (reference sequence). V lost 7 bases to trimming and J lost 7 bases, with 13 bases between them. CDR3 in DNA: TGTGCCAGCAACAGGGCCGGAGGTGGCTACACCTTC. Residues: CASNRAGGGYTF.

The rearrangement joins TRBV11-2 to TRBJ2-1, with D unresolved. The CDR3 spans 13 residues. Trimming took off 4 bases at V and 5 bases at J, with 9 bases between the two ends. In germline, CDR1 is SGHAT, CDR2 FQNNGV. The CDR3 bases are TGTGCCAGCAGCTCCGCAGGTAACAATGAGCAGTTCTTC. Protein product: CASSSAGNNEQFF. The variable domain in full, completed from reference TRBV11-2 and TRBJ2-1, reads EAGVAQSPRYKIIEKRQSVAFWCNPISGHATLYWYQQILGQGPKLLIQFQNNGVVDDSQLPKDRFSAERLKGVDSTLKIQPAKLEDSAVYLCASSSAGNNEQFFGPGTRLTVL.

V usage is TRBV5-6 and J usage is TRBJ1-6; perhaps TRBD1 as D (5 bases). Deletions cut 4 bases from V and 6 bases from J, with 17 bases between. Germline V CDR1 and CDR2: SGHDT, YYEEEE. This CDR3 comprises 16 residues. In DNA, the CDR3 is TGTGCCAGCAGCGCGTTGTGGGGCCAGGGTAATTCACCCCTCCACTTT. Its protein product is CASSALWGQGNSPLHF.

This chain connects TRBV10-3 to TRBJ2-5; the match to TRBD1 covers 8 bases. Trimming removed 6 bases from V and 1 base from J; junction bases left unmatched: 1. Looked up from germline, CDR1 is ENHRY and CDR2 is SYGVKD. The CDR3 has 13 amino acids. The CDR3 loop reads CAIRTGVQETQYF. DNA of the CDR3: TGTGCCATCAGGACAGGGGTCCAAGAGACCCAGTACTTC.

The genes are TRBV4-1 and TRBJ1-2, with D possibly matching TRBD1 (6 bases). The CDR3 runs 15 residues. The V and J ends lost 4 bases and 5 bases respectively, with 17 bases between them. Germline V gene data show CDR1 as MGHRA and CDR2 as YSYEKL. CDR3 in DNA: TGCGCCAGCAGCCCAGCCCGGACAGCCAGTTATGGCTACACCTTC. Translation gives CASSPARTASYGYTF.

The genes are TRBV5-1 and TRBJ1-2; maybe TRBD1 (5 bases). Germline lookup yields CDR1 SGHRS and CDR2 YFSETQ. CDR3 length equals 13 residues. CDR3 residues: CDRSLAGVGGYTF. The CDR3 DNA reads TGCGACAGAAGCTTGGCGGGGGTAGGTGGCTACACCTTC.

This rearrangement joins TRBV19 to TRBJ2-4; 7 bases align to TRBD1. J lost 7 bases, V lost 10 bases, and 10 bases had no gene match. The V gene's germline CDR1 is LNHDA and CDR2 SQIVND (reference sequence). There are 13 residues in the CDR3. The DNA of the CDR3 is TGTGCCACCTCGGACAGGTCGCCTAACATTCAGTACTTC. Protein sequence: CATSDRSPNIQYF.

The chain links TRBV29-1 to TRBJ2-4; TRBD2 is a possible D gene (6 bases). The germline V and J ends were trimmed by 5 bases and 0 bases, with 11 bases remaining between them. The CDR3 totals 14 residues. Per the germline V gene, CDR1 is SQVTM and CDR2 is ANQGSEA. The CDR3 coding sequence is TGCAGCGTTCGGGGGACCCTAGCCAAAAACATTCAGTACTTC. Amino acid sequence: CSVRGTLAKNIQYF.

This clone has a handful of counts. The V gene is TRBV7-8, the J gene TRBJ2-7; 8 nucleotides match TRBD1. V lost 5 bases and J lost 3; bases outside the gene matches: 3. The CDR3 spans 13 residues. Germline-derived CDR1 and CDR2 are SGHVS and FQNEAQ. CDR3 region: CASSRTGFYEQYV. The DNA of the CDR3 is TGTGCCAGCAGCAGGACAGGGTTCTACGAGCAGTACGTC.

The chain carries TRBV4-2 and TRBJ1-2; tentative D call: TRBD1 (5 bases). This CDR3 comprises 16 residues. Between the trimmed V and J ends, which lost 0 bases and 2 bases, there was a span of 13 bases. Germline CDR1 LGHNA, CDR2 YNFKEQ. The CDR3 loop is CASSQDRTTANYGYTF. The CDR3 DNA sequence: TGTGCCAGCAGCCAAGACAGAACGACAGCCAACTATGGCTACACCTTC.

This clone has a handful of counts. The chain recombines TRBV5-4 with TRBJ1-4; TRBD1 might be the D (5 bases). Trimming shortened V by 3 bases and J by 7 bases, and 19 bases separated the two germline ends. This CDR3 contains 16 residues. CDR1 is SGHNT and CDR2 is YYREEE in the germline V gene (reference sequence). The CDR3 region has the DNA TGTGCCAGCAGCTCCAAAGAACAGGCTTCAAGTGAAAAACTGTTTTTT. It is translated as CASSSKEQASSEKLFF.